The entry below describes one T cell receptor beta chain. Its target is not known. The data were obtained in a study of regulatory T cells in long-lasting Graves disease. Findings and limits, study-wide: Having only a small sample size may have limited accuracy. Newly diagnosed Graves' patients exceeded persistent ones in TCR diversity.

Relying on iRepertoire HTBI primers and Arm-PCR of CDR3 regions, the team built TCR beta libraries. TCRdb called the multiplex PCR reads again in MiXCR, with one record for every CDR3 protein. The sample lists 500,000 to 700,000 distinct CDR3 sequences; roughly 15% were seen once. The time point denotes: newly diagnosed GD, antithyroid drugs for less than 3 months. Researchers made the TCR library from RNA that was extracted from PBMCs. EDTA tubes collected nine milliliters of peripheral blood. This sample was also put to use in a study of T cells in Graves' hyperthyroidism and ophthalmopathy.

This sequence was found in a young woman with Graves disease. The sequences come from peripheral blood mononuclear cells (PBMCs), collected at new diagnosis, from a patient treated with antithyroid drugs.

The CDR3: CATSRDVNIPEYF. DNA for the CDR3: TGTGCCACCAGCAGAGATGTCAATATCCCTGAGTATTTT. The chain employs TRBV15 and TRBJ2-3; D is undetermined. CDR1 and CDR2 (germline): LNHNV, YYDKDF (reference sequence). Between the trimmed V and J ends, which lost 0 bases and 13 bases, there was a span of 14 bases. The CDR3 loop spans 13 amino acids. Looking up the rest from reference TRBV15 and TRBJ2-3 gives the full variable domain: DAMVIQNPRYQVTQFGKPVTLSCSQTLNHNVMYWYQQKSSQAPKLLFHYYDKDFNNEADTPDNFQSRRPNTSFCFLDIRSPGLGDTAMYLCATSRDVNIPEYFGPGTRLTVL.